Listed below are T cell receptor beta chains from one sample, sequenced in a study of T cell responses to AZD1222 COVID-19 vaccine. This table comes from immunoSEQ multiplex PCR, and its TCRdb copy is limited to in-frame clones, with some not included. The sample has around 100,000 clones; more than 70% are singletons. This specimen was peripheral blood, taken on day 0 of AZD1222 vaccination. Receptor source: an adult in good health. CDR3s include the opening cysteine and the closing phenylalanine or tryptophan. A D gene is named only where the DNA matches it firmly. Rows give clone size only sometimes, using once, few, many, or a class for an expanded clone.

d_gene | j_gene | v_gene | abundance | CDR3aa | CDR3nt
TRBD1 | TRBJ1-4 | TRBV28 | - | CASRATGAGGEKLFF | TGTGCCAGCAGGGCTACAGGGGCAGGGGGTGAAAAACTGTTTTTT
TRBD2 | TRBJ2-3 | TRBV28 | - | CASSLLGTSGWGGDTQYF | TGTGCCAGCAGTTTGCTCGGGACTAGCGGGTGGGGTGGAGATACGCAGTATTTT
TRBD1 | TRBJ1-4 | TRBV6-5 | - | CASSSTGEEKLFF | TGTGCCAGCAGCTCGACAGGGGAAGAAAAACTGTTTTTT
- | TRBJ1-1 | TRBV10-3 | - | CAISSGPNTEAFF | TGTGCCATCAGTTCGGGGCCGAACACTGAAGCTTTCTTT
- | TRBJ2-5 | TRBV7-2 | - | CASSLAIFGAQETQYF | TGTGCCAGCAGCTTAGCGATTTTTGGGGCACAAGAGACCCAGTACTTC
TRBD1 | TRBJ1-1 | TRBV2 | - | CASSTGGDTEAFF | TGTGCCAGCAGTACAGGGGGGGATACTGAAGCTTTCTTT
TRBD1 | TRBJ2-3 | TRBV6-2/TRBV6-3 | - | CASSYSVRDRERITDTQYF | TGTGCCAGCAGTTACTCCGTAAGGGACAGGGAGAGGATAACAGATACGCAGTATTTT
- | TRBJ2-1 | TRBV7-8 | once | CASSFYTSRNNEQFF | TGTGCCAGCAGCTTTTATACTAGCCGTAACAATGAGCAGTTCTTC
- | TRBJ2-5 | TRBV28 | - | CASKGETQYF | TGTGCCAGCAAGGGAGAGACCCAGTACTTC
TRBD2 | TRBJ2-7 | TRBV27 | - | CASSTGTSYSYEQYF | TGTGCCAGCAGTACCGGGACTAGCTACTCTTACGAGCAGTACTTC
- | TRBJ2-7 | TRBV7-2 | - | CASSFAGTHYEQYF | TGTGCCAGCAGCTTCGCCGGGACACATTACGAGCAGTACTTC
TRBD1 | TRBJ2-7 | TRBV4-3 | - | CASSQEDRVEGWEQYF | TGCGCCAGCAGCCAAGAGGACAGGGTAGAGGGCTGGGAGCAGTACTTC
- | TRBJ1-3 | TRBV7-8 | - | CASSSLHGGEGFTIYF | TGTGCCAGCAGCTCCCTGCACGGGGGCGAGGGTTTTACCATATATTTT
TRBD1 | TRBJ2-3 | TRBV19 | - | CASSPTTGTSTDTQYF | TGTGCCAGTAGTCCCACGACAGGGACCAGCACAGATACGCAGTATTTT
- | TRBJ1-4 | TRBV28 | - | CASSFRQATNEKLFF | TGTGCCAGCAGTTTCCGCCAGGCAACTAATGAAAAACTGTTTTTT
- | TRBJ2-7 | TRBV28 | - | CASSFARYEQYF | TGTGCCAGCAGTTTCGCCCGGTACGAGCAGTACTTC
- | TRBJ2-1 | TRBV14 | - | CASSQEDRYNEQFF | TGTGCCAGCAGCCAAGAAGACAGATACAATGAGCAGTTCTTC
- | TRBJ1-5 | TRBV29-1 | few | CSVREGSNQPQHF | TGCAGCGTTCGCGAAGGGAGCAATCAGCCCCAGCATTTT
TRBD1 | TRBJ2-7 | TRBV5-4 | - | CASSLGTGDNYEQYF | TGTGCCAGCAGCTTGGGGACAGGGGACAACTACGAGCAGTACTTC
- | TRBJ1-3 | TRBV5-8 | - | CASSLASSGNTIYF | TGTGCCAGCAGCTTGGCAAGCTCTGGAAACACCATATATTTT
- | TRBJ1-5 | TRBV18 | - | CASSLGTTNQPQHF | TGTGCCAGCTCACTCGGGACAACAAATCAGCCCCAGCATTTT
- | TRBJ1-6 | TRBV6-4 | - | CASSAGAVNSPLHF | TGTGCCAGCAGTGCAGGGGCAGTTAATTCACCCCTCCACTTT
- | TRBJ1-3 | TRBV7-2 | once | CASSLAFGGNTIYF | TGTGCCAGCAGCTTAGCTTTTGGGGGAAACACCATATATTTT
TRBD2 | TRBJ2-1 | TRBV7-2 | - | CASSLGRESSYNEQFF | TGTGCCAGCAGCTTAGGGCGGGAGAGCTCCTACAATGAGCAGTTCTTC
- | TRBJ2-3 | TRBV5-6 | - | CASSSQDHNTQYF | TGTGCCAGCAGTTCCCAGGATCATAATACGCAGTATTTT
- | TRBJ2-7 | TRBV5-1 | - | CASSLAARNREQYF | TGCGCCAGCAGCTTGGCGGCTCGCAATCGCGAGCAGTACTTC
- | TRBJ1-6 | TRBV15 | - | CATSFRVNSPLHF | TGTGCCACCAGCTTCAGGGTGAATTCACCCCTCCACTTT
- | TRBJ2-3 | TRBV6-5 | - | CASAPEGLSTDTQYF | TGTGCCAGCGCTCCGGAGGGCCTGAGCACAGATACGCAGTATTTT
- | TRBJ1-6 | TRBV3-1/TRBV3-2 | - | CASSQEGLSPLHF | TGTGCCAGCAGCCAAGAAGGGCTTTCACCCCTCCACTTT
- | TRBJ2-1 | TRBV13 | - | CASSPPQDNEQFF | TGTGCCAGCAGCCCTCCCCAGGACAATGAGCAGTTCTTC
TRBD1 | TRBJ1-2 | TRBV28 | - | CASRSRQGAYGYTF | TGTGCCAGCAGATCCCGACAGGGAGCCTATGGCTACACCTTC
TRBD1 | TRBJ1-2 | TRBV6-1 | - | CASSDGGGQGWGYTF | TGTGCCAGCAGTGATGGTGGGGGACAGGGTTGGGGCTACACCTTC
- | TRBJ1-1 | TRBV7-2 | - | CASIPGVGTEAFF | TGTGCCAGCATTCCAGGGGTGGGCACTGAAGCTTTCTTT
- | TRBJ1-1 | TRBV28 | - | CASSFDSGIRGTEAFF | TGTGCCAGCAGTTTTGATTCGGGGATCAGGGGCACTGAAGCTTTCTTT
- | TRBJ2-7 | TRBV29-1 | - | CSARGLSSYEQYF | TGCAGCGCACGGGGATTGAGCTCCTACGAGCAGTACTTC
- | TRBJ2-6 | TRBV5-4 | few | CASNEQGLTGANVLTF | TGTGCCAGCAACGAACAGGGTCTGACTGGGGCCAACGTCCTGACTTTC
- | TRBJ2-7 | TRBV11-2 | - | CASSLGRGAPYEQYF | TGTGCCAGCAGCTTAGGCAGGGGCGCTCCCTACGAGCAGTACTTC
- | TRBJ1-1 | TRBV5-6 | once | CASSPMGAGAANTEAFF | TGTGCCAGCAGCCCCATGGGGGCAGGGGCGGCGAACACTGAAGCTTTCTTT
- | TRBJ1-2 | TRBV30 | - | CAWSISNYGYTF | TGTGCCTGGAGTATCTCTAACTATGGCTACACCTTC
- | TRBJ2-3 | TRBV2 | - | CASSEDAPTNTQYF | TGTGCCAGCAGTGAGGACGCGCCGACGAATACGCAGTATTTT
TRBD1 | TRBJ1-1 | TRBV29-1 | - | CSVEDGDRGFPEAFF | TGCAGCGTTGAAGATGGGGACAGGGGGTTTCCTGAAGCTTTCTTT
TRBD1 | TRBJ2-6 | TRBV6-5 | once | CASSRTGTGANVLTF | TGTGCCAGCAGCAGGACAGGGACTGGGGCCAACGTCCTGACTTTC
TRBD2 | TRBJ2-7 | TRBV28 | few | CASRGRDEQYF | TGTGCCAGCCGGGGGAGGGACGAGCAGTACTTC
- | TRBJ1-2 | TRBV3-1/TRBV3-2 | few | CASSQEREAGESGYTF | TGTGCCAGCAGCCAAGAAAGGGAGGCAGGGGAGTCTGGCTACACCTTC
TRBD1 | TRBJ1-5 | TRBV28 | - | CASSPTRRGPGQPQHF | TGTGCCAGCAGTCCTACCCGCAGGGGGCCTGGACAGCCCCAGCATTTT
- | TRBJ1-1 | TRBV27 | once | CASKGTEAFF | TGTGCCAGCAAGGGCACTGAAGCTTTCTTT
- | TRBJ1-2 | TRBV18 | - | CASSPSVWGQRGYTF | TGTGCCAGCTCACCCTCGGTTTGGGGGCAGCGTGGCTACACCTTC
- | TRBJ2-7 | TRBV2 | - | CASSDPGDPNIRVQYF | TGTGCCAGCAGTGATCCGGGGGATCCCAATATACGTGTGCAGTACTTC